This TCR beta chain was found in a study of technical replicates of blood from a few donors (dated by TCRdb to the late 2010s). Regarding this clone: The target of this receptor is not known. One base away there is no much larger clone; base qualities are not given.

From the germline V gene, CDR1 is SNHLY and CDR2 is FYNNEI. The cysteine opens and the phenylalanine closes a CDR3 of 14 amino acids. Only the CDR3 DNA stays, 42 bases, in frame from base 1. V is cut by 3 bases and J by 4 bases, and the space between the germline ends is 12 bases. The protocol used for the library was the immunoSEQ multiplex PCR assay. The clones in this table, taken by TCRdb from immuneACCESS, are in-frame only. Not every clone is retained; where verified, under half of the shortfall comes from an unresolved V gene, and the cause of the rest is unknown. Counted in this sample were tens of thousands of clones; just under 90% of them appeared once. Approximately 5% of the sample is taken by the ten largest.

This receptor was identified in a human donor in good health. Some clones in this sample may be carry-over from other donors' samples. The material sequenced was PBMCs. The sequence links TRBV2 to TRBJ1-1; the D gene is possibly TRBD1, with 6 bases matching. In nucleotide form, the sequence is TGTGCCAGCAGTGAGACAGGCCTCGGCACTGAAGCTTTCTTT. This codes for CASSETGLGTEAFF.